Following are 17 T cell receptor beta chains from one sample sequenced in a study of OX40 agonist ivuxolimab in advanced cancers. The protocol was immunoSEQ multiplex PCR, while the TCRdb copy is restricted to in-frame clones and leaves out a portion. The table shows 68,000 or so clones, with approximately 90% occurring only once. The starting material was CD4+ or CD8+ T cells sorted from blood, obtained in a trial of the OX40 agonist ivuxolimab. The receptors come from an adult with an advanced solid tumor such as melanoma, head and neck, liver or kidney cancer.

The rearrangement links TRBV19 to TRBJ2-1; TRBD2 matches at 10 bases. The length of the CDR3 is 15 residues. Germline CDR1 and CDR2: LNHDA and SQIVND (reference sequence). V trimming: 7 bases; J trimming: 8 bases; junction bases outside the gene matches: 11. In nucleotides, the CDR3 is TGTGCCAGTACCCCGCTAGCGGGAGTTTCCGATGAGCAGTTCTTC. Translated: CASTPLAGVSDEQFF.

This chain connects TRBV11-3 to TRBJ2-7, with 7 bases lining up with TRBD2. V was pared by 0 bases and J by 1 base, with 9 bases of the junction left unmatched. This CDR3 contains 17 residues. Germline loops: CDR1 SGHNT, CDR2 YENEEA. DNA for the CDR3: TGTGCCAGCAGCTTAGATGTTCGCGGGAGCGGATCCTACGAGCAGTACTTC. Its translation: CASSLDVRGSGSYEQYF. Looking up the rest from reference TRBV11-3 and TRBJ2-7 gives the full variable domain: EAGVVQSPRYKIIEKKQPVAFWCNPISGHNTLYWYLQNLGQGPELLIRYENEEAVDDSQLPKDRFSAERLKGVDSTLKIQPAELGDSAVYLCASSLDVRGSGSYEQYFGPGTRLTVT.

This clone has a single count. The rearrangement links TRBV6-1 to TRBJ1-5; no definite D call. The CDR3 runs to 15 residues. CDR1 is MNHNS, CDR2 SASEGT, per germline. Trimming shortened V by 8 bases and J by 3 bases, and 17 bases separated the two germline ends. CDR3 bases: TGTGCCAGCCGTGTCGGCCGCCTGGACAATCAGCCCCAGCATTTT. Translated, it gives CASRVGRLDNQPQHF.

The V call is TRBV13, the J call TRBJ2-5, with TRBD2 as a possible D gene (5 bases). Germline V gene data show CDR1 as PRHDT and CDR2 as FYEKMQ (reference sequence). V dropped 2 bases and J dropped 5 bases, with 6 bases sitting between them. The CDR3 totals 12 residues. CDR3 DNA: TGTGCCAGCAGCTTAAGGGAGGAGACCCAGTACTTC. This gives the protein CASSLREETQYF.

This clone came up once. The CDR3 DNA is TGTGCCAGCAGCGCGGCAGGAGATACGCAGTATTTT. Its protein is CASSAAGDTQYF. The chain has TRBV7-9 and TRBJ2-3; D gene ambiguous. The CDR3 runs to 12 residues. V was cut by 5 bases and J by 5 bases, with 8 bases left in between. Germline values: CDR1 SEHNR, CDR2 FQNEAQ (reference sequence).

This rearrangement joins TRBV19 to TRBJ1-2; D may be TRBD1 (5 bases). CDR1 and CDR2 (germline): LNHDA, SQIVND (reference sequence). The CDR3 length is 14 residues. V lost 3 bases to trimming and J lost 10 bases, with 18 bases between them. This chain's CDR3 is CASSIRDGHRFYTF. The CDR3, as DNA: TGTGCCAGTAGTATTCGGGACGGCCACCGTTTCTACACCTTC.

V is TRBV30 and J is TRBJ1-2; D is perhaps TRBD1 (5 bases). Germline CDR1 GTSNPN, CDR2 SVGIG (reference sequence). The CDR3 has 12 residues. V was trimmed by 2 bases and J by 5 bases, leaving 9 bases between them. CDR3: CAWSPAGYGYTF. CDR3 sequence (DNA): TGTGCCTGGAGTCCTGCAGGGTATGGCTACACCTTC.

CDR3 DNA sequence: TGTGCAAGTCGCCCCCGGACTAGATACACAGATACGCAGTATTTT. Its protein is CASRPRTRYTDTQYF. The chain has TRBV12-2 and TRBJ2-3; the table gives TRBD2 as D, unverified against the DNA. TRBV12-2 is reported as a pseudogene. The CDR3 is 15 residues long.

This chain uses TRBV19 with TRBJ1-2, with D perhaps TRBD1 (6 bases). The CDR3 contains 14 residues. The germline CDR1 and CDR2 sequences are LNHDA and SQIVND (reference sequence). Trimming cost V 1 base and J 8 bases, with 14 bases left between them. The CDR3 loop reads CASSIAGQFGGYTF. CDR3 nucleotide sequence: TGTGCCAGTAGTATAGCTGGACAGTTCGGCGGCTACACCTTC.

The chain employs TRBV9 and TRBJ2-3, with a weak D call TRBD2 (6 bases). Trimming removed 0 bases from V and 0 bases from J, with 11 bases in between. This CDR3 has 16 residues. The germline V gene encodes CDR1 SGDLS and CDR2 YYNGEE. The CDR3 DNA reads TGTGCCAGCAGCGTAGTAGGGACTCAGAGCACAGATACGCAGTATTTT. As protein: CASSVVGTQSTDTQYF. Full variable domain (rest looked up from reference TRBV9 and TRBJ2-3): DSGVTQTPKHLITATGQRVTLRCSPRSGDLSVYWYQQSLDQGLQFLIQYYNGEERAKGNILERFSAQQFPDLHSELNLSSLELGDSALYFCASSVVGTQSTDTQYFGPGTRLTVL.

This chain uses TRBV15 with TRBJ2-3, with a weak D call TRBD1 (6 bases). The V and J ends lost 0 bases and 8 bases respectively, with 12 bases between them. The CDR3 totals 14 residues. Germline assignment: CDR1 LNHNV and CDR2 YYDKDF (reference sequence). Written as DNA, the CDR3 is TGTGCCACCAGCAGAGATTCGACAGGAGGTACGCAGTATTTT. This sequence encodes CATSRDSTGGTQYF.

The V gene is TRBV5-6, the J gene TRBJ1-1; D perhaps matches TRBD1 (5 bases). Germline V gene data show CDR1 as SGHDT and CDR2 as YYEEEE. The length of the CDR3 is 14 residues. Trimming pared 0 bases from V and 3 bases from J, leaving 9 bases between. The CDR3 reads CASSLDRRDTEAFF. DNA of the CDR3: TGTGCCAGCAGCTTGGACAGGCGGGACACTGAAGCTTTCTTT.

The chain uses TRBV7-6 and TRBJ2-5; TRBD1 matches 9 bases. V gave up 4 bases and J gave up 7 bases; unmatched junction bases: 10. CDR1 and CDR2 (germline): SGHVS, FNYEAQ. This CDR3 spans 15 amino acids. For the CDR3, the DNA is TGTGCCAGCAGCTACACCGGGACAGGGAGTGGGACCCAGTACTTC. This sequence encodes CASSYTGTGSGTQYF.

The rearrangement joins TRBV7-2 to TRBJ2-2, with a weak D call TRBD2 (7 bases). The CDR3 contains 15 residues. Germline V gene sequence: CDR1 SGHTA, CDR2 FQGNSA. V lost 4 bases and J 6 bases, leaving 15 bases between the germline ends. Written as DNA, the CDR3 is TGTGCCAGCAGCTCCCTCGGGGGGCTATCCGGGGAGCTGTTTTTT. This translates into CASSSLGGLSGELFF.

This chain's CDR3 is CASSGSVRRSISNQPQHF. CDR3 sequence (DNA): TGTGCCAGCAGTGGGAGCGTCAGGAGAAGTATTAGCAATCAGCCCCAGCATTTT. V is TRBV6-1 and J is TRBJ1-5; D gene ambiguous. Germline CDR1 MNHNS, CDR2 SASEGT. Trimming removed 4 bases from V and 0 bases from J, with 19 bases in between. This CDR3 comprises 18 residues.

This chain connects TRBV5-4 to TRBJ1-5; 9 bases line up with TRBD1. J gave up 1 base and V 4 bases, and 3 bases lay outside the gene matches. CDR1 and CDR2 (germline): SGHNT, YYREEE (reference sequence). The CDR3 spans 15 residues. The CDR3 DNA reads TGTGCCAGCAGCGTAACAGGGGGCAGCAATCAGCCCCAGCATTTT. Protein sequence: CASSVTGGSNQPQHF.

CDR3 bases: TGTGCCAGCAAGGAACGGGAGATGAACACCGGGGAGCTGTTTTTT. Residues: CASKEREMNTGELFF. This sequence joins TRBV2 and TRBJ2-2, with D perhaps matching TRBD2 (6 bases). CDR1 is SNHLY, CDR2 FYNNEI, per germline. The CDR3 runs to 15 residues. Trimming cost V 7 bases and J 1 base, with 13 bases left between them.